These 20 T cell receptor beta chains came from one sample sequenced in a study of beta chain features in type 1 diabetes. Which antigens these TCRs recognize remains unknown. General study findings and limits: TCRB CDR3 length was moderately but significantly reduced in all four CD4+ subsets of Type 1 diabetes patients.

Sequenced material consisted of expressed TCRB transcripts (all of the isolated RNA was reverse transcribed). TCRdb's table, derived via immunoSEQ multiplex PCR, lists solely in-frame clones and lacks some. This sample has roughly 300,000 clones, with 7% to 10% found just once. The sequencing input was central memory CD4+ T cells from blood. Receptors originate from a man aged 25-45 years with type 1 diabetes.

The V and J genes are TRBV6-5 and TRBJ2-5; no clear D gene. Germline CDR1 and CDR2: MNHEY and SVGAGI. V was shortened by 0 bases and J by 3 bases, with 5 bases between the two germline ends. The CDR3 totals 13 residues. The CDR3 sequence: CASSYSGEETQYF. The CDR3 nucleotides read TGTGCCAGCAGTTACTCTGGGGAAGAGACCCAGTACTTC.

V usage is TRBV18 and J usage is TRBJ1-5; TRBD1 might be the D (6 bases). Germline V CDR1 and CDR2: KGHSH, LQKENI. The CDR3 covers 16 residues. The V end lost 2 bases, the J end lost 0 bases, and 11 bases lay between the germline ends. This CDR3 reads CASSPWGANSNQPQHF. In nucleotides, the CDR3 is TGTGCCAGCTCACCATGGGGGGCCAATAGCAATCAGCCCCAGCATTTT.

This chain links TRBV7-2 with TRBJ2-3; the match to TRBD2 covers 13 bases. The CDR3 covers 16 residues. Germline V lookup: CDR1 SGHTA, CDR2 FQGNSA. V trimming: 7 bases; J trimming: 2 bases; junction bases outside the gene matches: 6. The CDR3 bases are TGTGCCAGCATCCTCGGACTAGCGGGGGCCACAGATACGCAGTATTTT. Translated: CASILGLAGATDTQYF.

This clone came up a few times. The V call is TRBV11-3, the J call TRBJ2-3; D remains ambiguous. V was trimmed by 3 bases and J by 4 bases, leaving 8 bases between them. Per the germline V gene, CDR1 is SGHNT and CDR2 is YENEEA. The CDR3 runs to 13 residues. The CDR3 loop is CASSFTAADTQYF. The CDR3 region has the DNA TGTGCCAGCAGCTTTACGGCGGCAGATACGCAGTATTTT.

J is TRBJ2-7 and V is TRBV5-6, with D maybe TRBD2 (5 bases). CDR1 is SGHDT, CDR2 YYEEEE, per germline. The CDR3 runs to 12 residues. Trimming removed 4 bases at V and 2 bases at J, with 7 bases between. Here the CDR3 DNA reads TGTGCCAGCAGCCGAGGGACCTACGAGCAGTACTTC. Translated: CASSRGTYEQYF.

Notes on this clone: This CDR3 is also generated by other DNA sequences in the sample. The CDR3 loop reads CASSSARQETQYF. CDR3 coding DNA: TGTGCCAGCAGCTCCGCGAGACAAGAGACCCAGTACTTC. This rearrangement joins TRBV7-2 to TRBJ2-5, with D unresolved. The V gene lost 4 bases and the J gene lost 2 bases, with 8 bases spanning the gap. CDR3 length: 13 residues. CDR1 SGHTA and CDR2 FQGNSA come from the germline V gene.

This clone appeared many times. V and J are TRBV6-1 and TRBJ1-1; D remains ambiguous. CDR1 MNHNS and CDR2 SASEGT come from the germline V gene. V was cut by 6 bases and J by 4 bases, with 12 bases left in between. The CDR3 extends over 13 amino acids. CDR3 residues: CASRPYRGTEAFF. CDR3 nucleotides: TGTGCCAGCAGGCCGTACCGGGGCACTGAAGCTTTCTTT.

The chain combines TRBV14 with TRBJ2-1; 9 bases fit TRBD2. CDR1 and CDR2 (germline): SGHDN, FVKESK. The CDR3 spans 15 residues. With V trimmed by 3 bases and J by 8 bases, 8 bases remained unmatched. The CDR3 region is CASSHLRGGAHEQFF. The CDR3 nucleotides are TGTGCCAGCAGCCATCTGCGCGGGGGGGCCCATGAGCAGTTCTTC.

The chain uses TRBV27 and TRBJ1-1, with D perhaps matching TRBD1 (6 bases). V lost 4 bases and J 1 base, leaving 13 bases between the germline ends. Germline V lookup: CDR1 MNHEY, CDR2 SMNVEV (reference sequence). The CDR3 length is 15 residues. CDR3 amino acids: CASSSAGVRNTEAFF. DNA for the CDR3: TGTGCCAGCAGTTCTGCAGGGGTGCGGAACACTGAAGCTTTCTTT.

The sample holds many counts of this clone. V usage is TRBV6-6 and J usage is TRBJ2-7; perhaps D is TRBD1 or TRBD2 (5 bases each). Per germline, CDR1 MNHNY and CDR2 SVGAGI (reference sequence). Trimming took off 6 bases at V and 6 bases at J, with 15 bases between the two ends. CDR3 length: 13 amino acids. The DNA for the CDR3 is TGTGCCAGCAGGACTACACAGGTGGGCGAGCAGTACTTC. Translation gives CASRTTQVGEQYF.

The chain has TRBV6-6 and TRBJ1-1; the D is unclear. Germline V gene sequence: CDR1 MNHNY, CDR2 SVGAGI (reference sequence). This CDR3 region has 12 residues. The germline V and J ends were trimmed by 8 bases and 1 base, with 8 bases remaining between them. CDR3 sequence (DNA): TGTGCCAGCGCAAGAGAGAACACTGAAGCTTTCTTT. This gives the protein CASARENTEAFF.

This clone was counted a few times. V is TRBV21-1 and J is TRBJ1-1. TRBV21-1 has pseudogene status. There are 14 residues in the CDR3. CDR3 amino acids: CASSQAGLNTEAFF. The CDR3 DNA follows: TGTGCCAGCAGCCAAGCAGGGCTGAACACTGAAGCTTTCTTT.

This clone has more than one count but fewer than ten. This rearrangement joins TRBV9 to TRBJ1-6, with D possibly being TRBD1 (5 bases). The germline CDR1 and CDR2 sequences are SGDLS and YYNGEE. CDR3 length: 15 amino acids. V lost 0 bases, J lost 9 bases, and 13 bases lay in between. CDR3 sequence reads: CASSVGNGGGSPLHF. Written as DNA, the CDR3 is TGTGCCAGCAGCGTAGGTAATGGGGGAGGTTCACCCCTCCACTTT.

This clone was counted only a few times. The chain couples TRBV11-2 to TRBJ1-2; 9 positions agree with TRBD1. The CDR3 contains 14 residues. J was trimmed by 8 bases and V by 5 bases; bases with no gene match: 9. Germline V CDR1 and CDR2: SGHAT, FQNNGV. CDR3 nucleotide sequence: TGTGCCAGCAGCCTTTCAGGGACAGGGAGCGGCTACACCTTC. This encodes CASSLSGTGSGYTF.

This clone has more than one count but fewer than ten. The genes are TRBV28 and TRBJ2-7; no reliable D call. CDR3 length equals 13 residues. The V gene's germline CDR1 is MDHEN and CDR2 SYDVKM. The V end lost 6 bases, the J end lost 8 bases, and 17 bases lay between the germline ends. CDR3 residues: CASRRTVDLQQYF. The CDR3, as DNA: TGTGCCAGCAGACGTACGGTGGACCTACAGCAGTACTTC.

This clone was recorded many times. The chain couples TRBV15 to TRBJ2-1; 12 bases line up with TRBD1. The CDR3 is 13 residues long. In germline, CDR1 is LNHNV, CDR2 YYDKDF (reference sequence). V lost 8 bases and J lost 8; bases outside the gene matches: 4. Written as DNA, the CDR3 is TGTGCCACCGGGACAGGGGGCGGTGATGAGCAGTTCTTC. Translation gives CATGTGGGDEQFF.

The V call is TRBV11-2, the J call TRBJ1-2; 10 bases align to TRBD1. Trimming took 4 bases from V and 3 from J; bases not matched to a gene: 11. Germline V lookup: CDR1 SGHAT, CDR2 FQNNGV. The CDR3 contains 17 residues. In nucleotides, the CDR3 is TGTGCCAGCAGCTCCCTGCTAGACAGGGGGCGCGACTATGGCTACACCTTC. Its translation: CASSSLLDRGRDYGYTF.

The V call is TRBV6-1, the J call TRBJ1-2; tentative D call: TRBD1 (5 bases). The CDR3 consists of 13 residues. Germline CDR1 reads MNHNS; CDR2 reads SASEGT. Trimming pared 11 bases from V and 0 bases from J, leaving 13 bases between. CDR3 sequence reads: CAVRMGPNYGYTF. The CDR3 coding sequence is TGTGCCGTTAGGATGGGACCTAACTATGGCTACACCTTC.

The chain is built from TRBV7-2 and TRBJ2-1, with D unresolved. Trimming cost V 5 bases and J 10 bases, with 9 bases left between them. Germline V gene lookup returns CDR1 SGHTA and CDR2 FQGNSA. This CDR3 spans 11 amino acids. For the CDR3, the DNA is TGTGCCAGCAGCCCCCTCCGGGAGCAGTTCTTC. Translated: CASSPLREQFF.

V gene TRBV27 combines with J gene TRBJ2-7; possible D gene TRBD1, 6 bases. The CDR3 loop spans 16 amino acids. CDR1 is MNHEY, CDR2 SMNVEV, per germline (reference sequence). V lost 3 bases and J lost 4, with 19 bases in between. The CDR3 sequence is CASSFVTDSRGYEQYF. The CDR3 nucleotides read TGTGCCAGCAGTTTCGTAACGGACAGCCGAGGGTACGAGCAGTACTTC.